One sample yielded the 10 T cell receptor beta chains listed below, sequenced in a study of T cells in localized non-small cell lung cancer. TCRdb's table, derived via immunoSEQ multiplex PCR, lists solely in-frame clones and lacks some. The repertoire holds about 3,500 clones, with about 30% as singletons. Material: lung tumor tissue, obtained before any cancer treatment. These TCRs come from a man aged 40-75 years with stage I lung adenocarcinoma.

This clone is medium-sized (0.01 to 0.1%) within its sample. This chain connects TRBV6-8 to TRBJ1-2; D ambiguous. The CDR3 runs to 12 residues. CDR1 and CDR2 from the germline V gene are MNHGY and SAAAGT. Trimming removed 5 bases from V and 8 bases from J, with 12 bases in between. CDR3 sequence reads: CASSDFFIGYTF. The CDR3 DNA is TGTGCCAGCAGTGATTTTTTCATCGGCTACACCTTC.

By share, this clone counts as large. The gene calls are TRBV30 and TRBJ1-6; possible D gene TRBD1, 5 bases. The CDR3 runs to 14 residues. V gave up 2 bases and J gave up 9 bases, with 14 bases separating them. Germline CDR1 is GTSNPN and CDR2 is SVGIG (reference sequence). This CDR3 reads CAWSSQGASSPLHF. The CDR3 DNA sequence: TGTGCCTGGAGTTCGCAGGGTGCTAGTTCACCCCTCCACTTT.

Turning to this clone: An end of the junction does not agree with germline; a read error may underlie this. This chain links TRBV18 with TRBJ1-2; 7 positions agree with TRBD1. The CDR3 consists of 16 residues. Germline CDR1 reads KGHSH; CDR2 reads LQKENI. The CDR3 is CASSPQGTVKNYGYTF. The CDR3 DNA reads TGTGCCAGCTCCCCACAAGGGACAGTCAAGAACTATGGCTACACCTTC.

This clone was seen a few times. The rearrangement uses TRBV12-5 and TRBJ1-1, with D unclear. Germline CDR1 is LGHNT and CDR2 is FRNRAP. This CDR3 comprises 12 residues. This chain's CDR3 is CASTPSGSEAFF. CDR3 DNA sequence: TGTGCCAGCACCCCGTCAGGCTCTGAAGCTTTCTTT.

V is TRBV19 and J is TRBJ2-7; no definite D call. Trimming removed 6 bases at V and 0 bases at J, with 6 bases between. This CDR3 is built from 12 residues. Per the germline V gene, CDR1 is LNHDA and CDR2 is SQIVND (reference sequence). CDR3 residues: CASRGISYEQYF. DNA for the CDR3: TGTGCCAGTAGGGGAATCTCCTACGAGCAGTACTTC.

This clone was detected only a few times. The V call is TRBV6-8, the J call TRBJ1-5; D remains unclear. CDR1 and CDR2 (germline): MNHGY, SAAAGT. With 0 bases removed from V and 1 base from J, the gap between germline ends came to 10 bases. This CDR3 comprises 16 residues. The CDR3 DNA reads TGTGCCAGCAGTTACTCCCGGGTAGTAAGCAATCAGCCCCAGCATTTT. Translation gives CASSYSRVVSNQPQHF.

This chain joins TRBV11-3 and TRBJ2-1; TRBD1 agrees at 10 bases. CDR3 length: 16 residues. V lost 3 bases and J lost 5; bases outside the gene matches: 7. Germline V gives CDR1 SGHNT, CDR2 YENEEA. In DNA, the CDR3 is TGTGCCAGCAGCTTGACTTCCGGGACAGGGGACAATGAGCAGTTCTTC. Translation: CASSLTSGTGDNEQFF.

This clone is medium-sized (0.01 to 0.1%) by share. One junction end disagrees with the germline gene, perhaps due to a read error. The chain employs TRBV6-1 and TRBJ2-7; tentatively, D is TRBD1 (5 bases). The CDR3 consists of 14 residues. From germline, CDR1 is MNHNS and CDR2 SASEGT. In DNA, the CDR3 is TGTGCCATCAGTGAAGCGACAGAAGCCTACGAGCAGTACTTC. Encoded protein: CAISEATEAYEQYF.

The genes are TRBV4-1 and TRBJ2-1; D is undetermined. This CDR3 has 15 residues. V lost 4 bases and J lost 0, with 10 bases in between. In germline, CDR1 is MGHRA, CDR2 YSYEKL. In DNA form, the CDR3 reads TGCGCCAGCAGCCTCGGACCTGACTCCTACAATGAGCAGTTCTTC. Protein sequence: CASSLGPDSYNEQFF.

The V gene is TRBV19, the J gene TRBJ2-5, with 7 bases that match TRBD2. This CDR3 has 15 amino acids. Losses at the gene ends were 5 bases for V and 2 bases for J; bases not matched to a gene: 8. Looked up from germline, CDR1 is LNHDA and CDR2 is SQIVND (reference sequence). For the CDR3, the DNA is TGTGCCAGTAGTCGTCTAAGCGGGGAACAAGAGACCCAGTACTTC. This sequence encodes CASSRLSGEQETQYF.